This T cell receptor (beta chain) was found in a study of vaccination and CD4 T cells after COVID-19. On the study more broadly: The stimulus for the cells was overlapping spike peptides derived from SARS-CoV-2, HCoV-NL63, HCoV-OC43 and HCoV-229E.

The treatment: roughly ten-day PBMC culture with coronavirus spike peptide pools or control peptides (ViraFEST assay). Positive PCR tests were logged from March through December 2020, ahead of US Alpha, Beta and Delta variants. Scientists separated out CD4+ T cells through negative selection following 10 days in culture. Concerning this clonotype: Its target is not known.

Sequence data for DNA of cultured CD4+ T cells were generated by the Oncomine TCR Beta short-read assay. Scientists extracted genomic DNA from CD4+ T cells grown in culture. From the PCR reads, TCRdb called clonotypes with MiXCR, one entry per CDR3 protein. The repertoire holds about 1,800 distinct CDR3 sequences, with roughly 62% as singletons. The CDR3 loop spans 12 amino acids. The V gene lost 4 bases and the J gene lost 2 bases, with 6 bases spanning the gap. Looked up from germline, CDR1 is SGHAT and CDR2 is FQNNGV. The receptor comes from a human donor who had recovered from COVID-19. The source material was CD4+ T cells from blood, cultured in vitro, sampled after SARS-CoV-2 vaccination. V usage is TRBV11-2 and J usage is TRBJ2-7; D is uncertain. The CDR3, as DNA: TGTGCCAGCAGCTCGACCCCCTACGAGCAGTACTTC. This codes for CASSSTPYEQYF.